One sample yielded the 5 T cell receptor beta chains listed below, sequenced in a study of shared clonotypes between healthy human individuals. TCRdb keeps only in-frame clones here, not all; method: immunoSEQ multiplex PCR. Of about 2.4 million clones in the sample, around nine tenths were seen once. Sequencing used naive CD4+ T cells sorted from blood. Subset here: CD45RA+ positively selected. These receptors were taken from a man between 18 and 35 years old in good health.

Comments on this clone: Other DNA sequences within the sample encode an identical CDR3. The gene calls are TRBV19 and TRBJ1-5; D is uncertain. This CDR3 has 15 residues. V was shortened by 3 bases and J by 2 bases, with 11 bases between the two germline ends. Germline loops: CDR1 LNHDA, CDR2 SQIVND (reference sequence). CDR3 protein: CASSIEGRGNQPQHF. CDR3 in DNA: TGTGCCAGTAGTATTGAAGGTCGGGGCAATCAGCCCCAGCATTTT.

With respect to this clone: This same CDR3 is encoded by further DNA sequences in the sample. This chain links TRBV10-3 with TRBJ2-5, with 9 bases fitting TRBD2. The CDR3 covers 14 residues. The V gene's germline CDR1 is ENHRY and CDR2 SYGVKD. Trimming at V came to 6 bases and at J to 5 bases, leaving 7 bases not matched to a gene. The CDR3: CAISPGLASETQYF. The CDR3 DNA reads TGTGCCATCAGCCCGGGACTAGCTTCGGAGACCCAGTACTTC.

The V and J genes are TRBV5-5 and TRBJ2-7, with TRBD2 identical over 10 bases. Trimming at V came to 4 bases and at J to 2 bases, leaving 9 bases not matched to a gene. Germline values: CDR1 SGHKS, CDR2 YYEKEE (reference sequence). The CDR3 length is 16 residues. DNA of the CDR3: TGTGCCAGCAGCCTGGTAGCGGGAGGTGGGACCTACGAGCAGTACTTC. Translation gives CASSLVAGGGTYEQYF.

The rearrangement links TRBV7-2 to TRBJ1-2; D remains ambiguous. Germline values: CDR1 SGHTA, CDR2 FQGNSA. Trimming cost V 1 base and J 0 bases, with 9 bases left between them. This CDR3 spans 15 amino acids. The CDR3 sequence: CASSLGGPANYGYTF. The CDR3 DNA follows: TGTGCCAGCAGCTTAGGAGGTCCAGCTAACTATGGCTACACCTTC. Based on the CDR3 plus reference TRBV7-2 and TRBJ1-2, the full variable domain is GAGVSQSPSNKVTEKGKDVELRCDPISGHTALYWYRQSLGQGLEFLIYFQGNSAPDKSGLPSDRFSAERTGGSVSTLTIQRTQQEDSAVYLCASSLGGPANYGYTFGSGTRLTVV.

The chain couples TRBV10-3 to TRBJ1-1; possible D gene TRBD1, 6 bases. Per the germline V gene, CDR1 is ENHRY and CDR2 is SYGVKD. This CDR3 is 13 amino acids long. Trimming removed 6 bases at V and 5 bases at J, with 13 bases between. The CDR3 sequence: CAIRFGGETEAFF. In DNA, the CDR3 is TGTGCCATCAGGTTTGGGGGCGAGACTGAAGCTTTCTTT.